This T cell receptor (beta chain) derives from a study of cytomegalovirus exposure and HLA in healthy donors (TCRdb year 2017). About the full investigation: According to an earlier analysis of around 600 of the donors, 150 million to 200 million T cells yielded some 110 million unique TCR beta sequences and 276 Gb of sequence data. An early release that covered some 640 HLA-typed donors contained approximately 320 gigabases of sequencing data and 70 million to 100 million unique TCR sequences. Of the roughly 430 genotyped donors, over 70% fell in the genetic ancestry cluster associated with self-reported Caucasian donors. The study aimed to test whether signatures of past pathogen exposure could be identified by cataloging public T cell receptors. Using immunosequencing, the study profiled T cell repertoires from 666 subjects and related those repertoires to cytomegalovirus serostatus. Besides the first cohort of approximately 670 subjects, a separate validation cohort made up of roughly 120 different subjects was used. To predict cytomegalovirus infection status, the study brought together high-throughput TCR immunosequencing, statistical association of individual TCRs with disease status, and machine learning. A later analysis re-examined previously published TCR beta repertoires from around 670 donors and added high-resolution HLA genotyping to investigate patterns of TCR occurrence. The later analysis used no new phenotypic data to find candidate immune exposures, relying instead on TCR beta sequences and their occurrence across donors. To decide whether each TCR beta V gene segment behaved as functional or pseudogenic, an earlier analysis of some 600 of the donors relied on high-throughput TCR beta sequencing. Alongside the repertoire data, information on donor age, sex, ethnicity and CMV serostatus was compiled. A later genetic analysis took genome-wide SNP genotypes for about 60% of the roughly 670 donors and used that subset as a discovery cohort. Every discovery cohort repertoire had been produced on one sequencing platform. HLA typing included class I and class II loci at four-digit resolution. The number of donors typed differed by locus, with about 629-640 for A, B, C, DRB1 and DQB1, 522 for DQA1, approximately 580 for DPA1, and approximately 470 for DPB1. About 5 DR-DQ haplotypes were handled as single units for association and clustering, since linkage in the cohort was strong. Across roughly 420 genotyped donors of the cohort, an average of roughly 250,000 unique TCR beta nucleotide sequences per donor were sequenced, and around 20% of those sequences were non-productive. Study-wide conclusions, independent of this receptor: A later genetic analysis reported fewer N-insertions in productive TCRs among donors in an Asian-associated ancestry cluster than the roughly 690-donor mean. When HLA alleles, especially DR and DQ, strongly co-occurred, TCR associations were difficult to assign to individual alleles. In a later analysis, HLA-associated TCR beta chains were found to be more clonally expanded and to have lower generation probabilities than equally common non-associated chains. A further reported finding was that TCR beta sequences accurately predicted the HLA-A and HLA-B alleles for most subjects in the first cohort. The earlier analysis of fewer than 750 of the donors excluded about 16 rarely observed V segments, including chromosome 9 orphons, because counts were too low. Because the 87-base-pair reads could not distinguish some IMGT-functional V segments, including TRBV6-2 and TRBV6-3, those segments were excluded. A later analysis reported that several top co-occurrence clusters appeared linked to parvovirus B19, influenza, CMV and Epstein-Barr virus. A few of the identified cytomegalovirus-associated TCR beta chains were confirmed in vitro to be specific for cytomegalovirus antigens. Correlated functional status among segregating V segments might reflect linkage disequilibrium, but an unknown experimental factor could not be ruled out. Immune exposure information for the cohort was limited to CMV serostatus. An association between a missense DCLRE1C variant and V-gene and J-gene trimming of TCR beta chains was found in a later genetic analysis and replicated in an independent cohort. The classifier was reported to diagnose cytomegalovirus status with high specificity and sensitivity in both the original and validation cohorts. In a later analysis, some 17,000 TCR beta sequences were associated with specific HLA alleles at a false discovery rate of 0.05. A total of fewer than 200 TCR beta chains were listed by the study as associated with cytomegalovirus. According to a later analysis, TCR association rates differed among HLA loci, with DRB1 alleles showing the most associated TCRs and HLA-C alleles showing the fewest. The presence/absence analyses assumed that sequencing depth was roughly uniform across donors, and that assumption may not be true. In a later analysis, most CMV-associated TCR beta chains were found to appear HLA-restricted, with HLA associations seemingly driven largely by CMV exposure. According to the authors, the approach could potentially be generalized to other disease states and immunological phenotypes. The cohort was sequenced for TCR beta chains only, and without alpha or paired-chain data the features that could be detected were limited. A group of highly shared sequence variants was considered likely to be a technical artifact of the sequencing pipeline. Across donors, most TCR sequences were observed very rarely, whereas some public TCRs were present in many individuals. In an earlier analysis of fewer than 700 of the donors, most TCR beta V segments appeared in productive rearrangements about 87% or about 30% of the time, broadly matching IMGT annotations. Because HLA typing was unavailable for some donors at each locus, only the typed subset was used in association tests.

The receptor library was made with the immunoSEQ multiplex PCR assay. For the multiplex PCR, a mixture combining 60 forward primers for TCR Vbeta segments and 13 reverse primers for TCR Jbeta segments was used. The CDR3 region of rearranged TCR beta genes was amplified from genomic DNA by a multiplex PCR assay. The amplified TCR beta libraries were sequenced on the Illumina HiSeq System as 87-base-pair reads. Per the source publication's procedure: Across the roughly 670 repertoires, a later analysis counted approximately 83 million unique TCR beta chains, roughly 11 million of which were shared by at least two donors. Raw reads were error-corrected and collapsed into unique sequences with a nearest-neighbor algorithm that merged closely related sequences to remove PCR and sequencing errors. V, D and J gene segments were assigned by aligning CDR3 sequences to IMGT reference sequences. Each retained sequence needed at least a six-nucleotide match to both a V gene segment and a J gene segment. Rearrangements were called productive when the CDR3 lacked stop codons and stayed in frame with V and J; all others were non-productive. Following IMGT convention, CDR3 was defined as the stretch from the second conserved V-encoded cysteine to the conserved J-encoded phenylalanine. In an earlier analysis of 550 to 650 of the donors, sequences lacking an unambiguous match to a single V gene segment were excluded. In an earlier analysis of approximately 610 of the donors, V segments were called functional above 56.7% productive rearrangements and were called segregating when the between-donor standard deviation exceeded 5%. A statistical classification framework was developed to diagnose cytomegalovirus status using the catalog of TCR beta chain sequences. A later analysis assigned V and J genes by comparing TCR nucleotide sequences with IMGT/GENE-DB human TR gene sequences. The TCRdist pipeline was used in a later analysis to assign CDR3 sequences and most-parsimonious VDJ recombination scenarios. In a later analysis, every TCR beta chain was defined by the combination of its CDR3 amino acid sequence and its V-gene family, and reads without a unique V-gene family were dropped. In a later analysis, 550 to 650 highly shared, low-generation-probability nucleotide sequences were removed to address suspected cross-contamination and a sequencing artifact. A later analysis calculated a clonal expansion index for each public chain from normalized within-repertoire ranks of inferred template counts. A later analysis computed generation probabilities with a VDJ recombination model fitted to out-of-frame rearrangements, and checked the results against IGoR. In a later analysis, hypergeometric tests were used to score TCR-TCR, TCR-HLA and TCR-CMV co-occurrence, with a repertoire-size bias correction applied to TCR pairs. False discovery rates were estimated in a later analysis by permuting HLA or CMV assignments 20 times. In a later analysis, co-occurring TCRs were grouped using DBSCAN, and TCRdist sequence similarity was added for clustering within HLA-allele-positive subsets. Repertoires with fewer than 30,000 or more than 120,000 public chains, plus five repertoires with anomalous nucleotide sharing, were excluded from co-occurrence clustering. Sourced from immuneACCESS, this table was stored by TCRdb with only in-frame sequences that have V and J called. A share of the clones is absent; for the studies checked, an unresolved V gene accounts for under half, and the remainder has no known explanation. V and J calls and clone size are copied from that table; D and trimming were computed from the DNA. Here the sample has about 150,000 clones; about four fifths occur a single time. Clones ranked in the top ten supply more than 4% of the sample.

Reading from cysteine to phenylalanine, the CDR3 counts 13 amino acids. Left in the record is the CDR3 DNA by itself, 39 bases read in frame from the first base. Sequences SQVTM (CDR1) and ANQGSEA (CDR2) are obtained from the germline V gene. Unmatched junction bases come to 3, with V trimmed by 4 bases and J by 2 bases. The cohort consisted of 600 to 750 healthy bone marrow donors. All cohort members were sampled while nominally healthy, although unrecorded immune exposures were likely present. The donor was CMV seronegative and belonged to the group of 352 seronegative cohort members. A peripheral blood sample was collected from each donor, and TCR beta sequencing was performed on peripheral blood mononuclear cells. Genomic DNA extraction from the blood cell samples was performed with the Qiagen DNeasy Blood Extraction Kit. Comment on this clone: No antigen is known for it. No base-level quality is on record; no much larger clone is a single base apart.

Sequenced: PBMCs. The origin of this receptor is a man in his late teens or twenties in good health and CMV-seronegative. The chain links TRBV29-1 with TRBJ2-7; 9 nucleotides in the junction match TRBD2. CDR3 loop: CSVVGGRAYEQYF. In nucleotides, the sequence is TGCAGCGTTGTAGGCGGGAGGGCCTACGAGCAGTACTTC.